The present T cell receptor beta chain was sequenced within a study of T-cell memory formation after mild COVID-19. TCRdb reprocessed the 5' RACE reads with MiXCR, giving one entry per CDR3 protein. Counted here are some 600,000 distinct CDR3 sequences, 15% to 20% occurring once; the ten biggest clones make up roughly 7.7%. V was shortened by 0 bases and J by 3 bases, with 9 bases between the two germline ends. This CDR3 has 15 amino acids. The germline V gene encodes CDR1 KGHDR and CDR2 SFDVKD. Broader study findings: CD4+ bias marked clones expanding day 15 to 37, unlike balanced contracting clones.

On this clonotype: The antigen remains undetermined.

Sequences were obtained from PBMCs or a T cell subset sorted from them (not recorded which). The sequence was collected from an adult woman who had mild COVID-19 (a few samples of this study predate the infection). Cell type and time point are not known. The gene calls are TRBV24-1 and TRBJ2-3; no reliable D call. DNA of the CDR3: TGTGCCACCAGTGATTTGCCGGGTGAGACAGATACGCAGTATTTT. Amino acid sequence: CATSDLPGETDTQYF.